The text below deals with one TCR beta chain. This entry is derived from a study of T cell changes during pregnancy in multiple sclerosis. This table comes from immunoSEQ multiplex PCR, and its TCRdb copy is limited to in-frame clones, with some not included. Of fewer than 85,000 clones in the sample, roughly 92% are singletons; the top ten hold approximately 2%. Germline values: CDR1 SNHLY, CDR2 FYNNEI. The CDR3 length is 13 residues. Deletions cut 0 bases from V and 11 bases from J, with 11 bases between. This sequence originates from a female donor with multiple sclerosis, enrolled in a pregnancy study. The chain is built from TRBV2 and TRBJ1-3; D not certain. The sample here was peripheral blood, taken in the second trimester of pregnancy. The CDR3 DNA reads as TGTGCCAGCAGTGAAGCGCTAGGAACGTCCATATATTTT. It specifies CASSEALGTSIYF.